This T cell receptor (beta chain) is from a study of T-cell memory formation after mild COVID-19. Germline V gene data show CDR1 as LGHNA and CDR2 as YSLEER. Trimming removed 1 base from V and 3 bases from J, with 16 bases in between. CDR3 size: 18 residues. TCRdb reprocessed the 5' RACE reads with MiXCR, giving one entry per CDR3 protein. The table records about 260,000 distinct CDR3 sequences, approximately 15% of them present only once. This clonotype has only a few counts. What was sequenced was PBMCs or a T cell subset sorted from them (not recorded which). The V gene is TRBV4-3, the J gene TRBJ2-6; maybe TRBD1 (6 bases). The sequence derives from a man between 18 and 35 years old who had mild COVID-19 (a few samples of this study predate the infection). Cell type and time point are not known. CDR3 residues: CASSQARGSPGGANVLTF. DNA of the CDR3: TGCGCCAGCAGCCAAGCAAGGGGGTCCCCTGGTGGGGCCAACGTCCTGACTTTC.